The following is a T cell receptor (beta chain) sequence with its context. Its antigen is undetermined. Method: immunoSEQ multiplex PCR; TCRdb's copy keeps in-frame clones and lacks some. This table has 60,000 to 75,000 clones, approximately 94% appearing once. The data stem from a study of OX40 agonist ivuxolimab in advanced cancers. Study background: Patients receiving dose escalation had hepatocellular carcinoma, melanoma, renal cell or head and neck cancer. Partial responses were observed in three patients, of whom one had hepatocellular carcinoma and two had cutaneous melanoma.

V was trimmed by 5 bases and J by 2 bases, leaving 16 bases between them. The CDR3 length is 16 residues. Germline lookup yields CDR1 SGHVS and CDR2 FQNEAQ. Regarding the study as a whole: The 0.1-3.0 mg/kg partial responders had among the lowest clonal expansion.

The rearrangement joins TRBV7-8 to TRBJ2-1; D might be TRBD2 (5 bases). The origin of this receptor is an adult with an advanced solid tumor such as melanoma, head and neck, liver or kidney cancer. Sequencing used CD4+ or CD8+ T cells sorted from blood, obtained in a trial of the OX40 agonist ivuxolimab. CDR3 in amino acids: CASSPKGRTPYNEQFF. The CDR3 region has the DNA TGTGCCAGCAGCCCGAAAGGCAGGACTCCCTACAATGAGCAGTTCTTC.